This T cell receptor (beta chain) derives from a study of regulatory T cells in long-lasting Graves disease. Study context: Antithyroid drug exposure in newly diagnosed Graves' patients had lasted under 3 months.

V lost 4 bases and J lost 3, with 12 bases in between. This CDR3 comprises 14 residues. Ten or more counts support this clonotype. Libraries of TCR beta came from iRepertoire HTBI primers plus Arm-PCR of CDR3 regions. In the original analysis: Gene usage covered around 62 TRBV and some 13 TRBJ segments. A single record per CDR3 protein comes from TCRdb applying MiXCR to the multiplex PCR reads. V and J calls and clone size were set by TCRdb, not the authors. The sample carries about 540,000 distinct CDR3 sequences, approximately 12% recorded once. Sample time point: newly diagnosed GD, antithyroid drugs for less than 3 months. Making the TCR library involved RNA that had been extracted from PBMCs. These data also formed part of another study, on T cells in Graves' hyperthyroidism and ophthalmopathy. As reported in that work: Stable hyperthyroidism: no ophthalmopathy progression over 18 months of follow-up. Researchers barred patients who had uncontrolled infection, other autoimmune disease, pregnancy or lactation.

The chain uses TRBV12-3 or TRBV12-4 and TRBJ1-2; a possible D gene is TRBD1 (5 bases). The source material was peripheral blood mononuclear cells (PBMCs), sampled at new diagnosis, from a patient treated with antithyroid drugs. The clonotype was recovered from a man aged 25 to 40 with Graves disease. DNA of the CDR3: TGTGCCAGCAGTTCGGGAGGGGTCCACTATGGCTACACCTTC. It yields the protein CASSSGGVHYGYTF.